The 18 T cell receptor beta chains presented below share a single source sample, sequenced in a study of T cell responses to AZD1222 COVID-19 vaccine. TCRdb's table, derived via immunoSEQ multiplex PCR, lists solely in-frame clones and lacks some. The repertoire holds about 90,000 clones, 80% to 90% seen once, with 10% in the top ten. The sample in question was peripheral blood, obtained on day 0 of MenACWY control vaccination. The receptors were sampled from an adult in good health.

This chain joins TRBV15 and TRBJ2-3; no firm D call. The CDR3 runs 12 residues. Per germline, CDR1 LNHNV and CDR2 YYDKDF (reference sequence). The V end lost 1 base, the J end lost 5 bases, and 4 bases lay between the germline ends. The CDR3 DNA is TGTGCCACCAGCAGAGGGCGAGATACGCAGTATTTT. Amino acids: CATSRGRDTQYF.

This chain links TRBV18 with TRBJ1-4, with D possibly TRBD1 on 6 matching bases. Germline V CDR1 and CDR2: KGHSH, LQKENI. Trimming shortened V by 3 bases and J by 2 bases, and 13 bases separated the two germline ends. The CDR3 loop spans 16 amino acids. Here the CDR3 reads CASSPDTGLTNEKLFF. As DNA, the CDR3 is TGTGCCAGCTCACCCGATACAGGGTTGACTAATGAAAAACTGTTTTTT.

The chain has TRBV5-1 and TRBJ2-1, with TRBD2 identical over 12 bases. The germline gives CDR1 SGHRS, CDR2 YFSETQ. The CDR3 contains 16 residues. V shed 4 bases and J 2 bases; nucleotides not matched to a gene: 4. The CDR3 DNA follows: TGCGCCAGCAGCGGGTCTAGCGGGGGGGCCTACAATGAGCAGTTCTTC. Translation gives CASSGSSGGAYNEQFF.

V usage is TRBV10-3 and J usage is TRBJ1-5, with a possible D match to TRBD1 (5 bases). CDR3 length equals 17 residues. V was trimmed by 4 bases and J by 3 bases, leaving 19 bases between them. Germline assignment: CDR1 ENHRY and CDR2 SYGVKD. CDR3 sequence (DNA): TGTGCCATCAGTGGGGGCGCCGGGTGGGGATCCAATCAGCCCCAGCATTTT. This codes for CAISGGAGWGSNQPQHF.

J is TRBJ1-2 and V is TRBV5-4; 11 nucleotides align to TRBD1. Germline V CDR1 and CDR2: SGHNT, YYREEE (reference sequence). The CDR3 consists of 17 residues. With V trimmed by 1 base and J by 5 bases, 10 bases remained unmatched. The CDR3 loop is CASSLISDRGRGYGYTF. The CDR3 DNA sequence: TGTGCCAGCAGCTTGATCTCGGACAGGGGGCGGGGGTATGGCTACACCTTC.

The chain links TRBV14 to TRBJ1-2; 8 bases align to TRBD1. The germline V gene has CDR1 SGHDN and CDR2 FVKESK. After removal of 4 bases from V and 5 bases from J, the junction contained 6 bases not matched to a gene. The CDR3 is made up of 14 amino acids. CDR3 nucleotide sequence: TGTGCCAGCAGCCTGGGACAGGTCCTTTATGGCTACACCTTC. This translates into CASSLGQVLYGYTF.

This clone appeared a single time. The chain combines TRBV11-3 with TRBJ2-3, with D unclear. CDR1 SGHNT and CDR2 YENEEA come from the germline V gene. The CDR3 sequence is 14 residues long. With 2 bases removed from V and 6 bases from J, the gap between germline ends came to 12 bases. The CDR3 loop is CASSLRSFSDTQYF. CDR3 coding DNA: TGTGCCAGCAGCTTAAGGTCTTTCTCGGATACGCAGTATTTT.

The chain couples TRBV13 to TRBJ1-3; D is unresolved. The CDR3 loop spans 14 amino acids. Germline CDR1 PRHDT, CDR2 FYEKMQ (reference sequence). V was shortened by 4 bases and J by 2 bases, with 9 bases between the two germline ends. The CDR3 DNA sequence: TGTGCCAGCAGCTCCGCCGGGACTGGAAACACCATATATTTT. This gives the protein CASSSAGTGNTIYF. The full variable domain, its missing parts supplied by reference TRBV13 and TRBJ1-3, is AAGVIQSPRHLIKEKRETATLKCYPIPRHDTVYWYQQGPGQDPQFLISFYEKMQSDKGSIPDRFSAQQFSDYHSELNMSSLELGDSALYFCASSSAGTGNTIYFGEGSWLTVV.

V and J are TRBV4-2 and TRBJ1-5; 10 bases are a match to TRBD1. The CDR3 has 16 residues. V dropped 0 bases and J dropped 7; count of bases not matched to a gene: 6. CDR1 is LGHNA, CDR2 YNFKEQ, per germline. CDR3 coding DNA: TGTGCCAGCAGCCAAGATGGGACAGGGGAATACCAGCCCCAGCATTTT. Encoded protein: CASSQDGTGEYQPQHF.

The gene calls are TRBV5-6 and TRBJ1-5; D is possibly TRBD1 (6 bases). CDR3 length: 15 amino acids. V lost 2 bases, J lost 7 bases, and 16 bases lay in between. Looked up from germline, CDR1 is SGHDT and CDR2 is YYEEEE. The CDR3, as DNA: TGTGCCAGCAGCTTCAGGGGCCCTGTGGGACAGCCCCAGCATTTT. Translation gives CASSFRGPVGQPQHF.

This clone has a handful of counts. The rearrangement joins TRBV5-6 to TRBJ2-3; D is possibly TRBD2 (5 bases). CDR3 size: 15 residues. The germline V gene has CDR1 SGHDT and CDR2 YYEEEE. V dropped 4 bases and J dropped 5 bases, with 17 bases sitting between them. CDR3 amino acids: CASSPPGRYKDTQYF. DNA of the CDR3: TGTGCCAGCAGCCCTCCGGGAAGGTACAAAGATACGCAGTATTTT.

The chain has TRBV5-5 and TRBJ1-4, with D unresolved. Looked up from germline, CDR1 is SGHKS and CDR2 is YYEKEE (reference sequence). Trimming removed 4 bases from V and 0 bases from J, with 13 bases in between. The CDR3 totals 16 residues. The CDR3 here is CASSLLPPPTNEKLFF. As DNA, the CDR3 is TGTGCCAGCAGCCTCTTACCCCCACCAACTAATGAAAAACTGTTTTTT.

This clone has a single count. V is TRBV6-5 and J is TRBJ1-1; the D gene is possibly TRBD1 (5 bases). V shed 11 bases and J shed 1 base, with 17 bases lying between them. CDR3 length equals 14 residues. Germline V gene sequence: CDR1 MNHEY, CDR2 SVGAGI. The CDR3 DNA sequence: TGTGCCCTGAACGAGTACAGGAGGAACACTGAAGCTTTCTTT. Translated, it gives CALNEYRRNTEAFF.

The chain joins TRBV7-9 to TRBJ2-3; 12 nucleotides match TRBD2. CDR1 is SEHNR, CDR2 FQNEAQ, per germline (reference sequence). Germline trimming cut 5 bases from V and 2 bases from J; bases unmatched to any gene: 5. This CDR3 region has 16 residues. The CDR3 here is CASSERTSGDTDTQYF. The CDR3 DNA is TGTGCCAGCAGCGAAAGGACTAGCGGGGACACAGATACGCAGTATTTT.

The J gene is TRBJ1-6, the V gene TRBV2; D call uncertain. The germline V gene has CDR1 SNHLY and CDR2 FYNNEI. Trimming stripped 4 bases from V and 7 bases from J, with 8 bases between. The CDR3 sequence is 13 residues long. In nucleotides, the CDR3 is TGTGCCAGCAGTGTCTCCGGGAATTCACCCCTCCACTTT. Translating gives CASSVSGNSPLHF.

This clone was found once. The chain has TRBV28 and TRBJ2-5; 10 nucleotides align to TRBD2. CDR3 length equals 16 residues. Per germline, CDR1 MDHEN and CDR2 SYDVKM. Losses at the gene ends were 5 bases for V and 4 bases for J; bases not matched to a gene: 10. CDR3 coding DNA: TGTGCCAGCAGTAAGCGGGGGGGCGAAGGAGGAGAGACCCAGTACTTC. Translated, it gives CASSKRGGEGGETQYF.

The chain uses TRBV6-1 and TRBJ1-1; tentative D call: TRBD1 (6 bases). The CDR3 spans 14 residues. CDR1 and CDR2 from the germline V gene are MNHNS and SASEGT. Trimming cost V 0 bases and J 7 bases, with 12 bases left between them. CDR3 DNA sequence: TGTGCCAGCAGTGAAGCGCGGGGGGCTGGTGAAGCTTTCTTT. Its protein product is CASSEARGAGEAFF.

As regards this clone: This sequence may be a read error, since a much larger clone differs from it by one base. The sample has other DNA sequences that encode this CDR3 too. The CDR3 is CASSLNTGELFF. Here the CDR3 DNA reads TGTGCCAGCAGCCTTAACACCGGGGAGCTGTTTTTT. This rearrangement joins TRBV11-3 to TRBJ2-2; no reliable D call. Germline values: CDR1 SGHNT, CDR2 YENEEA. V lost 5 bases and J 2 bases, leaving 3 bases between the germline ends. This CDR3 has 12 amino acids.